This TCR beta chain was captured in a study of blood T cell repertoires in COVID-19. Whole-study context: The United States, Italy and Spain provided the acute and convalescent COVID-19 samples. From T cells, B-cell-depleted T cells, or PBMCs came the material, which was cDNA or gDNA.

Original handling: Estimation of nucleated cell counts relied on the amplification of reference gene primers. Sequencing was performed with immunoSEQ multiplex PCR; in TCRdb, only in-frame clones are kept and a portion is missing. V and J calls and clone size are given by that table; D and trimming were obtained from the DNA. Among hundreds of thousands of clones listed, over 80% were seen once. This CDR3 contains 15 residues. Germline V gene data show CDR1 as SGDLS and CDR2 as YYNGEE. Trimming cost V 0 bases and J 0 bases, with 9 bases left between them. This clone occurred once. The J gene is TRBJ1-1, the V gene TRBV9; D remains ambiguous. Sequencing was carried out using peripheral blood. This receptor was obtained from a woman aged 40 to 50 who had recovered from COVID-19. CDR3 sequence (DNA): TGTGCCAGCAGCGTAGGGTCATACATGAACACTGAAGCTTTCTTT. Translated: CASSVGSYMNTEAFF. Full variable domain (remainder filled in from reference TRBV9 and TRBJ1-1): DSGVTQTPKHLITATGQRVTLRCSPRSGDLSVYWYQQSLDQGLQFLIQYYNGEERAKGNILERFSAQQFPDLHSELNLSSLELGDSALYFCASSVGSYMNTEAFFGQGTRLTVV.